Each of the 10 T cell receptor beta chains below was sequenced from the same sample in a study of T cell responses to AZD1222 COVID-19 vaccine. Generated by immunoSEQ multiplex PCR, the TCRdb table keeps only in-frame clones and is missing some. In the table there are about 110,000 clones, roughly 89% of which are singletons. This specimen was peripheral blood, taken 28 days after the second AZD1222 dose. The receptors originated from an adult who received the AZD1222 COVID-19 vaccine.

This sequence joins TRBV5-1 and TRBJ1-3; D is unresolved. CDR1 and CDR2 (germline): SGHRS, YFSETQ. This CDR3 comprises 15 residues. V gave up 0 bases and J gave up 0 bases, with 7 bases separating them. The DNA for the CDR3 is TGCGCCAGCAGCTTGGATACGGGCTCTGGAAACACCATATATTTT. Translation: CASSLDTGSGNTIYF. The full variable domain, completed using reference TRBV5-1 and TRBJ1-3, is KAGVTQTPRYLIKTRGQQVTLSCSPISGHRSVSWYQQTPGQGLQFLFEYFSETQRNKGNFPGRFSGRQFSNSRSEMNVSTLELGDSALYLCASSLDTGSGNTIYFGEGSWLTVV.

The genes are TRBV18 and TRBJ1-6, with 9 bases fitting TRBD1. Germline-derived CDR1 and CDR2 are KGHSH and LQKENI. The CDR3 has 15 amino acids. The junction had 4 bases not matched to a gene; V was cut back by 4 bases and J by 6 bases. The CDR3 DNA reads as TGTGCCAGCTCACTTGGACAGGGGCCTAATTCACCCCTCCACTTT. Its protein product is CASSLGQGPNSPLHF.

This rearrangement joins TRBV11-2 to TRBJ1-4; TRBD1 matches at 7 bases. Per the germline V gene, CDR1 is SGHAT and CDR2 is FQNNGV. This CDR3 is built from 14 residues. The J segment lost 8 bases and the V segment lost 4 bases, leaving 7 bases of the junction unmatched. The CDR3 loop reads CASSYDRVGEKLFF. In DNA, the CDR3 is TGTGCCAGCAGCTACGACAGGGTTGGAGAAAAACTGTTTTTT.

This chain connects TRBV5-1 to TRBJ2-1; possible D gene TRBD2, 5 bases. Deletions cut 3 bases from V and 0 bases from J, with 13 bases between. This CDR3 comprises 16 residues. CDR1 is SGHRS, CDR2 YFSETQ, per germline. CDR3 region: CASSYEVGDSYNEQFF. The DNA of the CDR3 is TGCGCCAGCAGCTACGAGGTCGGGGACTCCTACAATGAGCAGTTCTTC.

In this sample, this clone turned up once. The V gene is TRBV27, the J gene TRBJ2-2; D possibly corresponds to TRBD2 (5 bases). The CDR3 has 15 residues. The ends were cut back, 6 bases at V and 2 bases at J, with 13 bases in the middle. The germline V gene has CDR1 MNHEY and CDR2 SMNVEV (reference sequence). In DNA form, the CDR3 reads TGTGCCAGCAGCCCCCTCGGGGAAAACACCGGGGAGCTGTTTTTT. This sequence encodes CASSPLGENTGELFF.

The V gene is TRBV6-6, the J gene TRBJ2-5; D uncertain. The CDR3 covers 15 residues. The ends were cut back, 5 bases at V and 4 bases at J, with 17 bases in the middle. Germline assignment: CDR1 MNHNY and CDR2 SVGAGI (reference sequence). This CDR3 is CASSLQTFRPETQYF. CDR3 sequence (DNA): TGTGCCAGCAGTCTTCAGACATTTCGGCCAGAGACCCAGTACTTC.

The chain employs TRBV6-2 or TRBV6-3 and TRBJ1-5; 7 nucleotides match TRBD1. The CDR3 totals 17 residues. The trim removed 5 bases at V and 0 bases at J, leaving 10 bases unmatched. In germline, CDR1 is MNHEY, CDR2 SVGEGT. The DNA of the CDR3 is TGTGCCAGCAGTAACCCGGGACAGAGATATAGCAATCAGCCCCAGCATTTT. Protein sequence: CASSNPGQRYSNQPQHF.

The chain joins TRBV4-1 to TRBJ1-2, with D tentatively TRBD1 (6 bases). This CDR3 is 14 amino acids long. CDR1 is MGHRA, CDR2 YSYEKL, per germline. V was clipped by 4 bases and J by 5 bases, with 14 bases between them. CDR3 residues: CASSLQGYSYGYTF. The CDR3 DNA follows: TGCGCCAGCAGCCTACAGGGCTATAGTTATGGCTACACCTTC.

This clone was seen more than once but under ten times. The chain uses TRBV6-5 and TRBJ2-7; D unclear. The germline V and J ends were trimmed by 8 bases and 1 base, with 6 bases remaining between them. From germline, CDR1 is MNHEY and CDR2 SVGAGI. The length of the CDR3 is 11 residues. CDR3 protein: CASGLSYEQYF. CDR3 sequence (DNA): TGTGCCAGCGGCCTATCCTACGAGCAGTACTTC.

The chain joins TRBV7-9 to TRBJ1-2; possibly TRBD1 for D (6 bases). The ends were cut back, 5 bases at V and 3 bases at J, with 19 bases in the middle. This CDR3 is built from 16 residues. Germline CDR1 SEHNR, CDR2 FQNEAQ (reference sequence). The CDR3 nucleotides read TGTGCCAGCAGCCCTCCAAATGCGGACAGATACTATGGCTACACCTTC. It specifies CASSPPNADRYYGYTF. The variable domain in full, completed from reference TRBV7-9 and TRBJ1-2, reads DTGVSQNPRHKITKRGQNVTFRCDPISEHNRLYWYRQTLGQGPEFLTYFQNEAQLEKSRLLSDRFSAERPKGSFSTLEIQRTEQGDSAMYLCASSPPNADRYYGYTFGSGTRLTVV.